A single sample gave rise to the 31 T cell receptor beta chains below, sequenced in a study of blood T cell repertoires in COVID-19. Data came from immunoSEQ multiplex PCR; TCRdb stores just in-frame clones and leaves some out. Of over 120,000 clones detected, over 70% appear once; the ten largest clones hold 1.5% to 2%. Sequenced input: peripheral blood. The receptors originated from a woman aged 50 to 60 with acute or convalescent COVID-19.

The CDR3 DNA reads TGTGCCAGCAGCCAAGTCTACGCGGGACAGATGAACACTGAAGCTTTCTTT. This codes for CASSQVYAGQMNTEAFF. This chain uses TRBV4-2 with TRBJ1-1, with TRBD1 matching over 7 bases. The trim removed 1 base at V and 0 bases at J, leaving 8 bases unmatched. CDR1 is LGHNA and CDR2 is YNFKEQ in the germline V gene. This CDR3 is built from 17 residues.

The chain joins TRBV5-1 to TRBJ2-3, with 11 bases aligning to TRBD2. The germline gives CDR1 SGHRS, CDR2 YFSETQ. This CDR3 region has 19 residues. J lost 0 bases, V lost 1 base, and 10 bases had no gene match. The CDR3 bases are TGCGCCAGCAGCTTGACTCGCCTAGCGGGGGGCGTTAGCACAGATACGCAGTATTTT. The encoded protein is CASSLTRLAGGVSTDTQYF. The complete variable domain, with remaining parts taken from reference TRBV5-1 and TRBJ2-3, reads KAGVTQTPRYLIKTRGQQVTLSCSPISGHRSVSWYQQTPGQGLQFLFEYFSETQRNKGNFPGRFSGRQFSNSRSEMNVSTLELGDSALYLCASSLTRLAGGVSTDTQYFGPGTRLTVL.

The V call is TRBV5-4, the J call TRBJ2-7, with 11 bases identical to TRBD2. CDR1 and CDR2 from the germline V gene are SGHNT and YYREEE (reference sequence). The CDR3 is 16 amino acids. The V gene end was trimmed by 1 base and the J gene end by 3 bases; junction bases not matched to a gene: 6. CDR3: CASSLPDGTSGYEQYF. In DNA, the CDR3 is TGTGCCAGCAGCTTGCCTGACGGGACTAGCGGCTACGAGCAGTACTTC.

The chain employs TRBV29-1 and TRBJ1-1; tentative D call: TRBD1 (5 bases). Trimming shortened V by 3 bases and J by 2 bases, and 10 bases separated the two germline ends. The CDR3 contains 13 residues. CDR1 and CDR2 from the germline V gene are SQVTM and ANQGSEA. CDR3 bases: TGCAGCGTTGAGGGGGGAGATAACACTGAAGCTTTCTTT. The encoded protein is CSVEGGDNTEAFF.

The chain links TRBV7-6 to TRBJ2-5, with TRBD1 matching over 7 bases. CDR1 and CDR2 (germline): SGHVS, FNYEAQ. CDR3 length equals 16 residues. J lost 5 bases, V lost 0 bases, and 9 bases had no gene match. DNA of the CDR3: TGTGCCAGCAGCTTAGCTCCAGGGGGAGATGTGGAGACCCAGTACTTC. Amino acid sequence: CASSLAPGGDVETQYF.

The genes are TRBV6-5 and TRBJ2-7, with D tentatively TRBD2 (5 bases). CDR1 and CDR2 (germline): MNHEY, SVGAGI. CDR3 length equals 13 residues. Trimming removed 6 bases at V and 4 bases at J, with 13 bases between. As DNA, the CDR3 is TGTGCCAGCAGCCTGGACTGGAAATACGAGCAGTACTTC. It specifies CASSLDWKYEQYF.

CDR3 in amino acids: CASSYEGSGTTYEQYF. DNA of the CDR3: TGTGCCAGCAGTTACGAAGGTAGCGGGACAACCTACGAGCAGTACTTC. The chain carries TRBV6-5 and TRBJ2-7; 8 nucleotides match TRBD2. Germline V gives CDR1 MNHEY, CDR2 SVGAGI. The V and J ends lost 2 bases and 2 bases, in that order; junction bases with no gene match: 8. This CDR3 has 16 amino acids.

The chain employs TRBV3-1 (or the pseudogene TRBV3-2) and TRBJ1-2, with D possibly TRBD1 on 5 matching bases. Germline CDR1 reads LGHDT; CDR2 reads YNNKEL (reference sequence). V was trimmed by 6 bases and J by 3 bases, leaving 14 bases between them. There are 14 residues in the CDR3. CDR3 amino acids: CASSYTQGDYGYTF. The CDR3 DNA reads TGTGCCAGCAGTTACACTCAGGGTGACTATGGCTACACCTTC.

The chain combines TRBV28 with TRBJ1-1; a possible D gene is TRBD1 (5 bases). CDR3 length equals 14 residues. Germline-derived CDR1 and CDR2 are MDHEN and SYDVKM. Between the trimmed V and J ends, which lost 6 bases and 4 bases, there was a span of 15 bases. The CDR3 region is CASRGGSRATEAFF. DNA for the CDR3: TGTGCCAGCAGGGGGGGGTCCCGGGCCACTGAAGCTTTCTTT.

The rearrangement joins TRBV11-3 to TRBJ1-4; D is uncertain. Looked up from germline, CDR1 is SGHNT and CDR2 is YENEEA. The V gene lost 5 bases and the J gene lost 8 bases, with 12 bases spanning the gap. This CDR3 has 13 amino acids. The CDR3 region is CASSRASGEKLFF. The CDR3 DNA reads TGTGCCAGCAGCCGGGCCTCGGGAGAAAAACTGTTTTTT.

The rearrangement uses TRBV6-6 and TRBJ2-1; 9 positions match TRBD1. After removal of 10 bases from V and 4 bases from J, the junction contained 8 bases not matched to a gene. Germline CDR1 MNHNY, CDR2 SVGAGI (reference sequence). This CDR3 contains 14 residues. As DNA, the CDR3 is TGTGCCACCGTCGGGACAGGGATTTACAATGAGCAGTTCTTC. This sequence encodes CATVGTGIYNEQFF.

The chain employs TRBV7-2 and TRBJ2-5; D possibly corresponds to TRBD2 (5 bases). Germline V gene lookup returns CDR1 SGHTA and CDR2 FQGNSA. The CDR3 contains 18 residues. The ends were cut back, 5 bases at V and 5 bases at J, with 27 bases in the middle. DNA for the CDR3: TGTGCCAGCAGCCAGAGGACTGGGAGTCGGCGGTACTGGGAGACCCAGTACTTC. Translation gives CASSQRTGSRRYWETQYF.

The chain is built from TRBV4-1 and TRBJ2-1; 10 bases are shared with TRBD2. Germline CDR1 reads MGHRA; CDR2 reads YSYEKL. Unmatched junction bases numbered 10, after V lost 4 bases and J lost 7 bases. The CDR3 runs 16 residues. The CDR3 loop is CASSRPAAGGVNEQFF. As DNA, the CDR3 is TGCGCCAGCAGCCGGCCCGCAGCGGGGGGGGTTAATGAGCAGTTCTTC.

The J gene is TRBJ2-2, the V gene TRBV14; D remains unclear. The V gene's germline CDR1 is SGHDN and CDR2 FVKESK. There are 13 residues in the CDR3. The ends were cut back, 2 bases at V and 4 bases at J, with 5 bases in the middle. The CDR3 DNA follows: TGTGCCAGCAGCCAATGGCCCACCGGGGAGCTGTTTTTT. Protein sequence: CASSQWPTGELFF.

The chain uses TRBV7-9 and TRBJ2-2; 7 nucleotides align to TRBD2. V trimming: 1 base; J trimming: 0 bases; junction bases outside the gene matches: 2. The CDR3 length is 16 residues. Germline assignment: CDR1 SEHNR and CDR2 FQNEAQ (reference sequence). The DNA for the CDR3 is TGTGCCAGCAGCTTAGGAGGACTAGCGAACACCGGGGAGCTGTTTTTT. Translating it yields CASSLGGLANTGELFF.

This chain links TRBV7-3 with TRBJ1-1; no firm D call. The CDR3 covers 13 residues. The germline V gene encodes CDR1 SGHTA and CDR2 FQGTGA. Trimming shortened V by 5 bases and J by 6 bases, and 13 bases separated the two germline ends. CDR3 amino acids: CASSPYREAEAFF. The CDR3 bases are TGTGCCAGCAGCCCGTATCGGGAGGCTGAAGCTTTCTTT.

This chain uses TRBV5-5 with TRBJ2-2; 11 bases fit TRBD1. Germline-derived CDR1 and CDR2 are SGHKS and YYEKEE (reference sequence). CDR3 size: 14 residues. Trimming took 4 bases from V and 6 from J; bases not matched to a gene: 2. The CDR3 nucleotides read TGTGCCAGCAGCGGGGGACAGGGGGCCGGGGAGCTGTTTTTT. Translating it yields CASSGGQGAGELFF. The whole variable domain, filled in from reference TRBV5-5 and TRBJ2-2, reads DAGVTQSPTHLIKTRGQQVTLRCSPISGHKSVSWYQQVLGQGPQFIFQYYEKEERGRGNFPDRFSARQFPNYSSELNVNALLLGDSALYLCASSGGQGAGELFFGEGSRLTVL.

The CDR3 coding sequence is TGTGCCAGCAGGAATAGCGAGACCCAGTACTTC. Translating it yields CASRNSETQYF. The rearrangement joins TRBV6-5 to TRBJ2-5; D uncertain. CDR1 MNHEY and CDR2 SVGAGI come from the germline V gene. V was clipped by 6 bases and J by 5 bases, with 7 bases between them. The length of the CDR3 is 11 residues.

The chain links TRBV3-1 (or the pseudogene TRBV3-2) to TRBJ1-4, with D possibly being TRBD1 (6 bases). CDR1 and CDR2 (germline): LGHDT, YNNKEL (reference sequence). V lost 1 base to trimming and J lost 5 bases, with 14 bases between them. This CDR3 is 16 amino acids long. The CDR3 DNA sequence: TGTGCCAGCAGCCAAGGAATAGACAGGAGCAATGAAAAACTGTTTTTT. Translating it yields CASSQGIDRSNEKLFF.

The rearrangement joins TRBV2 to TRBJ2-7; D perhaps matches TRBD1 (6 bases). V was cut by 3 bases and J by 4 bases, with 13 bases left in between. The germline V gene has CDR1 SNHLY and CDR2 FYNNEI. The CDR3 length is 14 residues. The CDR3 loop is CASSDAGVIYEQYF. CDR3 coding DNA: TGTGCCAGCAGTGATGCAGGGGTGATATACGAGCAGTACTTC.

The J gene is TRBJ1-1, the V gene TRBV9; D gene ambiguous. This CDR3 is built from 14 residues. CDR1 SGDLS and CDR2 YYNGEE come from the germline V gene. V lost 0 bases and J lost 2, with 8 bases in between. Here the CDR3 reads CASSVVAGNTEAFF. In DNA, the CDR3 is TGTGCCAGCAGCGTAGTCGCAGGAAACACTGAAGCTTTCTTT.

The V and J genes are TRBV27 and TRBJ2-1; D gene uncertain. The CDR3 covers 15 residues. Trimming pared 5 bases from V and 8 bases from J, leaving 19 bases between. Germline assignment: CDR1 MNHEY and CDR2 SMNVEV (reference sequence). The chain's CDR3 is CASSQPGQVEDEQFF. DNA of the CDR3: TGTGCCAGCAGTCAACCTGGTCAGGTGGAAGATGAGCAGTTCTTC.

CDR3 nucleotides: TGTGCCAGCAGCATGGACAGGGCCGATACGCAGTATTTT. Its protein is CASSMDRADTQYF. The genes are TRBV7-6 and TRBJ2-3, with 8 bases fitting TRBD1. The CDR3 contains 13 residues. V shed 5 bases, J shed 6 bases, and the junction held 4 bases outside the gene matches. Germline loops: CDR1 SGHVS, CDR2 FNYEAQ.

CDR3: CASSSQGQFTEAFF. The CDR3 nucleotides read TGTGCCAGCAGCTCACAGGGTCAGTTTACTGAAGCTTTCTTT. V gene TRBV7-8 combines with J gene TRBJ1-1; TRBD1 is a possible D gene (6 bases). Germline CDR1 is SGHVS and CDR2 is FQNEAQ. Deletions cut 4 bases from V and 5 bases from J, with 14 bases between. The CDR3 length is 14 residues.

The V gene is TRBV27, the J gene TRBJ1-2, with 10 bases aligning to TRBD1. Trimming took 1 base from V and 0 from J; bases not matched to a gene: 2. CDR3 size: 16 residues. Germline CDR1 and CDR2: MNHEY and SMNVEV (reference sequence). This CDR3 is CASSLFGTGANYGYTF. CDR3 bases: TGTGCCAGCAGTTTATTTGGGACAGGGGCTAACTATGGCTACACCTTC.

The CDR3 sequence is CASSITPGLAGGLSSYNEQFF. The CDR3 DNA reads TGTGCCAGTAGTATAACCCCGGGACTAGCGGGAGGGTTAAGCTCCTACAATGAGCAGTTCTTC. The chain links TRBV19 to TRBJ2-1; TRBD2 matches at 16 bases. The length of the CDR3 is 21 residues. V was pared by 2 bases and J by 0 bases, with 10 bases of the junction left unmatched. Germline values: CDR1 LNHDA, CDR2 SQIVND (reference sequence).

This chain uses TRBV28 with TRBJ1-1; D perhaps matches TRBD1 (6 bases). The CDR3 is 17 residues long. V gave up 5 bases and J gave up 4 bases, with 23 bases separating them. The germline V gene encodes CDR1 MDHEN and CDR2 SYDVKM. CDR3 residues: CASSPSMEAGESTEAFF. The DNA of the CDR3 is TGTGCCAGCAGTCCCAGCATGGAGGCAGGGGAGAGCACTGAAGCTTTCTTT. Complete variable domain (other parts from reference TRBV28 and TRBJ1-1): DVKVTQSSRYLVKRTGEKVFLECVQDMDHENMFWYRQDPGLGLRLIYFSYDVKMKEKGDIPEGYSVSREKKERFSLILESASTNQTSMYLCASSPSMEAGESTEAFFGQGTRLTVV.

The gene calls are TRBV18 and TRBJ2-1; tentative D call: TRBD1 (7 bases). The V and J ends lost 4 bases and 3 bases respectively, with 13 bases between them. This CDR3 has 15 residues. From germline, CDR1 is KGHSH and CDR2 LQKENI. The DNA of the CDR3 is TGTGCCAGCTCACAGGAGGGGGCAGGCTACAATGAGCAGTTCTTC. It codes for CASSQEGAGYNEQFF. The variable domain in full, completed from reference TRBV18 and TRBJ2-1, reads NAGVMQNPRHLVRRRGQEARLRCSPMKGHSHVYWYRQLPEEGLKFMVYLQKENIIDESGMPKERFSAEFPKEGPSILRIQQVVRGDSAAYFCASSQEGAGYNEQFFGPGTRLTVL.

The V and J genes are TRBV6-5 and TRBJ1-2, with D possibly matching TRBD1 (6 bases). Germline V gives CDR1 MNHEY, CDR2 SVGAGI. Trimming removed 2 bases at V and 0 bases at J, with 10 bases between. The CDR3 consists of 15 residues. This chain's CDR3 is CASSYDRRPNYGYTF. Written as DNA, the CDR3 is TGTGCCAGCAGTTACGACAGGAGACCTAACTATGGCTACACCTTC.

This rearrangement joins TRBV4-1 to TRBJ1-5; 7 bases agree with TRBD1. The length of the CDR3 is 13 residues. With V trimmed by 6 bases and J by 9 bases, 8 bases remained unmatched. Germline values: CDR1 MGHRA, CDR2 YSYEKL. The CDR3 DNA follows: TGCGCCAGCAGGGGGACAGCTAGTGGGCCCCAGCATTTT. It encodes CASRGTASGPQHF.

In its sample, this clone was seen a few times. V is TRBV24-1 and J is TRBJ2-5; TRBD2 is a possible D gene (6 bases). Germline V gene data show CDR1 as KGHDR and CDR2 as SFDVKD. This CDR3 is 13 amino acids long. With 5 bases removed from V and 5 bases from J, the gap between germline ends came to 11 bases. The CDR3 loop is CATSGGGWETQYF. The CDR3 coding sequence is TGTGCCACCAGTGGCGGAGGGTGGGAGACCCAGTACTTC.